The 4 T cell receptor beta chains below all came from one sample that was sequenced in a study of blood T cell repertoires in COVID-19. Using immunoSEQ multiplex PCR, the repertoire was profiled, and TCRdb retains in-frame clones only, with some absent. Of about 110,000 clones in the sample, nearly 90% are singletons; the top ten hold around 4.4%. Source material: peripheral blood. The receptors were gathered from a human donor in a cohort sampled during active COVID-19.

The rearrangement uses TRBV15 and TRBJ2-5; D may be TRBD2 (7 bases). CDR1 is LNHNV and CDR2 is YYDKDF in the germline V gene (reference sequence). CDR3 length equals 14 residues. V was clipped by 6 bases and J by 5 bases, with 16 bases between them. The CDR3 protein is CATRPAGARETQYF. The CDR3 nucleotides are TGTGCCACCAGGCCCGCGGGGGCACGGGAGACCCAGTACTTC.

This chain uses TRBV20-1 with TRBJ2-7, with D unresolved. The CDR3 totals 12 residues. The ends were cut back, 3 bases at V and 1 base at J, with 7 bases in the middle. CDR1 is DFQATT, CDR2 SNEGSKA, per germline (reference sequence). The CDR3 DNA reads as TGCAGTGCTAGTCTCAGTTCCTACGAGCAGTACTTC. Encoded protein: CSASLSSYEQYF.

This clone has more than one count but fewer than ten. The V gene is TRBV27, the J gene TRBJ2-1, with 7 bases matching TRBD2. Germline V gene lookup returns CDR1 MNHEY and CDR2 SMNVEV (reference sequence). V lost 0 bases and J lost 9; bases outside the gene matches: 11. CDR3 size: 16 residues. CDR3 sequence reads: CASSLSGGRAISEQFF. Here the CDR3 DNA reads TGTGCCAGCAGTTTATCGGGCGGGAGAGCTATCTCTGAGCAGTTCTTC.

The chain carries TRBV7-9 and TRBJ1-2, with D maybe TRBD1 (5 bases). This CDR3 is built from 13 residues. V was clipped by 3 bases and J by 7 bases, with 12 bases between them. Germline lookup yields CDR1 SEHNR and CDR2 FQNEAQ (reference sequence). The CDR3 DNA is TGTGCCAGCAGCTTGGGACTTCAGGGTGGCTACACCTTC. This encodes CASSLGLQGGYTF.